This is a list of T cell receptor beta chains from one sample in a study of early T cells in non-severe SARS-CoV-2 infection. TCRdb re-called the 5' RACE reads with MiXCR, one entry per CDR3 protein. The table lists just under 60,000 distinct CDR3 sequences, around 10% of them singletons. Source material: whole blood. The receptors here all came from an adult who was a healthcare worker with PCR-confirmed SARS-CoV-2 infection or an uninfected control (not recorded which). Both conserved end residues are part of each CDR3. The D gene is left open where the match is weak. Clone size is shown for a subset of rows, as once, few, many or a class of expanded clone.

j_call clone_size v_call d_call cdr3_nt cdr3_aa
TRBJ1-3 many TRBV9 NA TGTGCCAGCAGCAAGGAGAGCTCTGGAAACACCATATATTTT CASSKESSGNTIYF
TRBJ2-1 many TRBV24-1 TRBD1 TGTGCCACCAGAGCGAGGGACAGCCTGGGGCGAGAGCAGTTCTTC CATRARDSLGREQFF
TRBJ2-1 NA TRBV3-1 TRBD2 TGTGCCAGCAGCCGGCTAGCGGGAGCTTCGGGCTCCAACAATGAGCAGTTCTTC CASSRLAGASGSNNEQFF
TRBJ1-3 NA TRBV7-9 NA TGTGCCAGCAGCTCACCTCAGGTTTCCCCCTCTGGAAACACCATATATTTT CASSSPQVSPSGNTIYF
TRBJ1-4 many TRBV29-1 TRBD1 TGCAGCGTTTCAAAACAGGGGACCTGGGGTGAAAAACTGTTTTTT CSVSKQGTWGEKLFF
TRBJ2-1 NA TRBV28 TRBD2 TGTGCCAGCAGTTTTGGACTAGCGGACAACTACAATGAGCAGTTCTTC CASSFGLADNYNEQFF
TRBJ2-1 NA TRBV29-1 TRBD1 TGCAGCGTTTATACAACGGACAGGGCCCGGCAGTTCTTC CSVYTTDRARQFF
TRBJ2-1 many TRBV20-1 NA TGCAGTGCTAGCAGACTAGTAAGCTCCCATGAGCAGTTCTTC CSASRLVSSHEQFF
TRBJ2-7 many TRBV4-3 NA TGCGCCAGCAGCCAAGAAAGGGTTCGCTACGAGCAGTACTTC CASSQERVRYEQYF
TRBJ2-1 few TRBV24-1 NA TGTGCCACCAGTGGCCCCCAGCCACGTTACAATGAGCAGTTCTTC CATSGPQPRYNEQFF